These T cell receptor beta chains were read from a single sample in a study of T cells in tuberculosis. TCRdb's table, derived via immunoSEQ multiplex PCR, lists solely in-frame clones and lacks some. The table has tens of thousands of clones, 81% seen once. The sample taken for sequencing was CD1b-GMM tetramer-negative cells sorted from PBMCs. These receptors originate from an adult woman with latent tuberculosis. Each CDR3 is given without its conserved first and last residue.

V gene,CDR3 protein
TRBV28,ASSLGLAGVYPSTDTQY
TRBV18,ASSPPAQGVDYGYT
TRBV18,ASSDRDRGYEQH
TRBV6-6,ASSQGSHGYEQY
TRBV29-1,SADALGPGETQY
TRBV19,ASSIDNSGNTIY
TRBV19,ASSAPGQQNEKLF
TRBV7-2,ASSPGGPNTEAF
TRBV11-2,ASSLASGRINEQF
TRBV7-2,ASSLGPLAAYEQY
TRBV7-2,ASSSKREWGSYEQY
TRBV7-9,ASSSTGTGNTGELF
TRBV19,ASTWAGGYT
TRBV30,AWSVSGVGGSPLH
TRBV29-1,SVDAAGSTDTQY
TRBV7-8,ASSYIAGRTDTQY
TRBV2,ASILGQGSAEAF
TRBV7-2,ASSPQGGGSGGTQY
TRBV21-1,ASSKSGSGPDGTDTQY
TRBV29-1,SVDSGLAGVDEQF
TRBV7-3,ASSLQENSPLH
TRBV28,ASRKRQGETGELF
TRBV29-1,SIILAEKPTDTQY
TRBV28,ASTPRQINYEQY
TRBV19,ASSIRSYGYT
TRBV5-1,ASSPATNYGYT